This paragraph covers one T cell receptor (beta chain) sequence. Trimming removed 6 bases from V and 3 bases from J; junction bases left unmatched: 11. The germline V gene has CDR1 LNHDA and CDR2 SQIVND (reference sequence). CDR3 size: 15 residues. The data originate from a study of blood T cell repertoires in COVID-19. In the original workflow: Estimated nucleated cell counts came from reference gene primer amplification. This table comes from immunoSEQ multiplex PCR, and its TCRdb copy is limited to in-frame clones, with some not included. Clone size and V and J calls were adopted from that table, with D and trimming inferred from the DNA. The data show 350,000 to 450,000 clones, 80% to 90% seen once.

The sample was peripheral blood. The chain links TRBV19 to TRBJ2-7, with TRBD1 matching over 7 bases. This clonotype was sampled from a woman in her sixties or seventies with COVID-19, enrolled during active disease. CDR3 residues: CASSPLGQASYEQYF. CDR3 nucleotides: TGTGCCAGTAGCCCCCTTGGACAGGCAAGCTACGAGCAGTACTTC.